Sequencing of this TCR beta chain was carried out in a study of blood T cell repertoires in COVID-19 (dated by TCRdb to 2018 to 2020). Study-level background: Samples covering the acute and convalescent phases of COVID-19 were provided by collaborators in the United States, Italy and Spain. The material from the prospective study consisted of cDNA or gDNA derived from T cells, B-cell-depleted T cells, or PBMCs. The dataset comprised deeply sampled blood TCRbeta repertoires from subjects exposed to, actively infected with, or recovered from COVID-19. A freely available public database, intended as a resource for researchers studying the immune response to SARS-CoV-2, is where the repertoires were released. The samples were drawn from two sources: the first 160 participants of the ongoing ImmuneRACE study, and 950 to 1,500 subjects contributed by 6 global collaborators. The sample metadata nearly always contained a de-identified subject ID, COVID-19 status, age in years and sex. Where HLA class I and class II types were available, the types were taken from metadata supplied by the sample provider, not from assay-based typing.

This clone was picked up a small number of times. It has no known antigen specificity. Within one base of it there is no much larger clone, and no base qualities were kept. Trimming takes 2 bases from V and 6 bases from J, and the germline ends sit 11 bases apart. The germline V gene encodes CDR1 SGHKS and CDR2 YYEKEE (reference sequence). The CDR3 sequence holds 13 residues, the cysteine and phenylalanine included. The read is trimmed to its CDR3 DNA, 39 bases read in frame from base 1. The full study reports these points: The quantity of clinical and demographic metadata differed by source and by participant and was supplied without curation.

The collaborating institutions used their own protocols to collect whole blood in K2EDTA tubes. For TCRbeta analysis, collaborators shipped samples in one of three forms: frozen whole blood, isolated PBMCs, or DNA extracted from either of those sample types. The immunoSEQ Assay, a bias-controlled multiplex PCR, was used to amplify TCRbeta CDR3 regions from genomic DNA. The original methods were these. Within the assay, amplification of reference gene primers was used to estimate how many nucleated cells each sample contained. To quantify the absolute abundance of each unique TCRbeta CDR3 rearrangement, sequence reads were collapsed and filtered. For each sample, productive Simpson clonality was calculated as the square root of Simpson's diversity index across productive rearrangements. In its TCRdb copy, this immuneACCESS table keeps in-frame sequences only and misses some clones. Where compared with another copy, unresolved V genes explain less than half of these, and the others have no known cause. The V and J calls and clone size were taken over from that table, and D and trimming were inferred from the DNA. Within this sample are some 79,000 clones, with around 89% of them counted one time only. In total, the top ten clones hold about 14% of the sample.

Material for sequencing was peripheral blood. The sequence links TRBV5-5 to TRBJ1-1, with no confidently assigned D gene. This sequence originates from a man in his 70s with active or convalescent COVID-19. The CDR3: CASSFTSVAEAFF. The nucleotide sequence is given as TGTGCCAGCAGCTTTACGTCAGTCGCTGAAGCTTTCTTT.